Listed below are T cell receptor beta chains from one sample, sequenced in a study of T-cell reconstitution after alpha-beta-depleted transplantation in children. In TCRdb, the PCR reads were re-called with MiXCR into one record per CDR3 protein. This sample has 530,000 or so distinct CDR3 sequences, with approximately 30% found just once. The sample here was PBMCs, taken before TCRalphabeta/CD19-depleted stem cell transplant. These receptors were collected from a boy younger than two with Wiskott-Aldrich syndrome, due to receive a stem cell transplant. Each CDR3 is given with its conserved first and last residue. Each record gives: CDR3 protein, CDR3 DNA, clone size, V gene, J gene, D gene. D genes are given only for firm matches. Rows give clone size only sometimes, using once, few, many, or a class for an expanded clone.

CASSDSQGIAGGPTGEQYF,TGTGCCAGCAGTGACAGTCAGGGAATAGCGGGAGGGCCGACGGGCGAGCAGTACTTC,few,TRBV12-3/TRBV12-4,TRBJ2-7,TRBD2
CASSQGALGTQYF,TGCGCCAGCAGCCAAGGAGCCCTGGGGACCCAGTACTTC,few,TRBV4-1,TRBJ2-5,NA
CSARDQGGVGREYEQYF,TGCAGTGCTAGAGATCAGGGCGGGGTGGGGAGGGAATACGAGCAGTACTTC,NA,TRBV20-1,TRBJ2-7,TRBD2
CASSGGSSGANVLTF,TGTGCCAGCAGTGGTGGGAGCTCTGGGGCCAACGTCCTGACTTTC,few,TRBV25-1,TRBJ2-6,NA
CSVDRGPETQYF,TGCAGTGTTGACAGGGGGCCAGAGACCCAGTACTTC,NA,TRBV20-1,TRBJ2-5,TRBD1
CASSRGGLAGETQYF,TGTGCCAGCAGCAGAGGGGGACTAGCGGGAGAGACCCAGTACTTC,few,TRBV7-9,TRBJ2-5,TRBD2
CATSTGTASYEQYF,TGTGCCACCAGCACCGGGACAGCATCCTACGAGCAGTACTTC,few,TRBV15,TRBJ2-7,TRBD1
CAISPLSLDRDDGYTF,TGTGCCATCAGCCCGTTATCCCTTGACAGGGATGATGGCTACACCTTC,NA,TRBV10-3,TRBJ1-2,TRBD1
CASNPAGLRQYF,TGTGCCAGCAACCCTGCAGGGCTGAGGCAGTACTTC,few,TRBV6-6,TRBJ2-7,NA
CSAKGQRPYNEQFF,TGCAGTGCTAAGGGTCAGCGCCCCTACAATGAGCAGTTCTTC,NA,TRBV20-1,TRBJ2-1,NA
CASSLDQGLAGGSYNEQFF,TGTGCCAGCAGCTTAGATCAGGGACTAGCGGGAGGCTCCTACAATGAGCAGTTCTTC,NA,TRBV11-2,TRBJ2-1,TRBD2
CAWSLQETQYF,TGTGCCTGGAGTTTACAAGAGACCCAGTACTTC,NA,TRBV30,TRBJ2-5,NA
CASSAQLADYEQYF,TGTGCCAGCAGCGCCCAACTAGCGGACTACGAGCAGTACTTC,NA,TRBV6-2/TRBV6-3,TRBJ2-7,TRBD2
CASSSAREGAETQYF,TGTGCCAGCAGTAGCGCGAGGGAGGGGGCAGAGACCCAGTACTTC,NA,TRBV28,TRBJ2-5,NA
CASSPDRGSSYNEQFF,TGTGCCAGCAGCCCCGACAGGGGGAGCTCCTACAATGAGCAGTTCTTC,once,TRBV7-8,TRBJ2-1,TRBD1
CASTAPWAEAFF,TGTGCCAGCACCGCGCCTTGGGCTGAAGCTTTCTTT,few,TRBV12-3/TRBV12-4,TRBJ1-1,NA
CASSLVSTGGKGAFF,TGTGCCAGCAGCCTGGTTAGCACAGGGGGTAAAGGGGCTTTCTTT,NA,TRBV27,TRBJ1-1,TRBD1
CASEIAGGTYNEQFF,TGCGCCAGCGAGATAGCGGGTGGTACCTACAATGAGCAGTTCTTC,few,TRBV5-1,TRBJ2-1,TRBD2
CAWSKESGRANTYEQYF,TGTGCCTGGAGTAAAGAGAGCGGGAGGGCCAATACCTACGAGCAGTACTTC,few,TRBV30,TRBJ2-7,TRBD2
CASSKNRNTEAFF,TGCGCCAGCAGCAAAAACAGGAACACTGAAGCTTTCTTT,NA,TRBV5-1,TRBJ1-1,NA
CASRGGLQSSTDTQYF,TGCGCCAGCAGGGGCGGACTACAATCAAGCACAGATACGCAGTATTTT,few,TRBV10-2,TRBJ2-3,NA
CAIAVNTEAFF,TGTGCCATCGCAGTGAACACTGAAGCTTTCTTT,few,TRBV28,TRBJ1-1,NA